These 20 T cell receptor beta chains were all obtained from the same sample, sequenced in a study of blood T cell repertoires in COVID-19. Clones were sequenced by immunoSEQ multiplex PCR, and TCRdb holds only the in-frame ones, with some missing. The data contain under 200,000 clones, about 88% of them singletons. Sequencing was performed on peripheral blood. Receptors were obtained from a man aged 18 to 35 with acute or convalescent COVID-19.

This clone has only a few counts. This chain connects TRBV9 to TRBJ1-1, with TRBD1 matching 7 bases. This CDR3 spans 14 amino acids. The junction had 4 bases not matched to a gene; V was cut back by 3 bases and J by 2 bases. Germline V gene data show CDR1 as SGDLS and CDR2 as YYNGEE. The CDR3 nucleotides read TGTGCCAGCAGCGCCCGACAGGGAAACACTGAAGCTTTCTTT. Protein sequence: CASSARQGNTEAFF.

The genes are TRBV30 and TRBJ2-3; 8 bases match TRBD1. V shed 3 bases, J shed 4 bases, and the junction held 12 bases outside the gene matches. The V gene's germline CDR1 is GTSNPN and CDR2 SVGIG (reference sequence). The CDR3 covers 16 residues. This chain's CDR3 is CAWSPSLQGVADTQYF. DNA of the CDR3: TGTGCCTGGAGCCCGTCGCTACAGGGGGTGGCAGATACGCAGTATTTT.

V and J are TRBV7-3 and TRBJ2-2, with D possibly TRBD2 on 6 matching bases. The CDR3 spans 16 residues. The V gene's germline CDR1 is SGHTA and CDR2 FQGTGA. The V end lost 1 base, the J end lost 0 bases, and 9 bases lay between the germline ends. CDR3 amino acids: CASSLIASANTGELFF. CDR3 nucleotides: TGTGCCAGCAGCTTAATTGCTAGCGCGAACACCGGGGAGCTGTTTTTT.

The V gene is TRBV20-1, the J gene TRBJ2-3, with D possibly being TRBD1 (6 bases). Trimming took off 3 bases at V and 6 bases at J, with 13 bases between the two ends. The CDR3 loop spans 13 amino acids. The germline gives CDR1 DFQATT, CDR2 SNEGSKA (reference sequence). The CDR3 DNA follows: TGCAGTGCTAGTCAGGGGTTTGTGGATACGCAGTATTTT. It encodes CSASQGFVDTQYF.

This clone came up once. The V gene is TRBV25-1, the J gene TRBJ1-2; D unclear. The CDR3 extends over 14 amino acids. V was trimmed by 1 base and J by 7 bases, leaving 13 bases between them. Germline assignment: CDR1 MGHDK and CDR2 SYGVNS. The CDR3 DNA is TGTGCCAGCAGTGAATGGTGGCCTTCGGGTGGCTACACCTTC. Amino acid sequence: CASSEWWPSGGYTF.

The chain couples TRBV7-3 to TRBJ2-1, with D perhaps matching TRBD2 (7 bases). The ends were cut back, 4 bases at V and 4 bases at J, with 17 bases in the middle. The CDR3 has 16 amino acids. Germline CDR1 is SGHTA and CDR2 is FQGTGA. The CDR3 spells CASSSQGRGNYNEQFF. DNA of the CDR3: TGTGCCAGCAGCTCCCAGGGGCGGGGGAATTACAATGAGCAGTTCTTC.

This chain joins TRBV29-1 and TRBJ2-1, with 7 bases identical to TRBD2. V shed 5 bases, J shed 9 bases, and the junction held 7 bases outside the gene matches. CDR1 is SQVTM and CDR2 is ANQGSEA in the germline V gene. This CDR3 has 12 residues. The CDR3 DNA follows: TGCAGCGTTAAGGGCGGGGAGGGTGAGCAGTTCTTC. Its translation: CSVKGGEGEQFF.

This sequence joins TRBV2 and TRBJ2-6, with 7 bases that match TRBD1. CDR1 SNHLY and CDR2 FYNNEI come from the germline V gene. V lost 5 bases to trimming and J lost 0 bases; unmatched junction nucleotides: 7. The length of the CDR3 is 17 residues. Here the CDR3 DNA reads TGTGCCAGCAGTCGACAGGGTATTGGCTCTGGGGCCAACGTCCTGACTTTC. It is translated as CASSRQGIGSGANVLTF.

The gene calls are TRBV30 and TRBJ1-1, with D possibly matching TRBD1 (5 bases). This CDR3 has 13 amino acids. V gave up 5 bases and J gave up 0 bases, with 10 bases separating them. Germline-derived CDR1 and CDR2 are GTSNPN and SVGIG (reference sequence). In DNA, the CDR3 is TGTGCCTGGGCCACAGGAGTGAACACTGAAGCTTTCTTT. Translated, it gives CAWATGVNTEAFF.

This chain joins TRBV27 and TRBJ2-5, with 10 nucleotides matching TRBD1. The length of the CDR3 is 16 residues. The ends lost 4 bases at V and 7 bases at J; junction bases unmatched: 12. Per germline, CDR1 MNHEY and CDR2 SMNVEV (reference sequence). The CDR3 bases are TGTGCCAGCAGTTCTTTACGAGGACAGGGGGATCGGACCCAGTACTTC. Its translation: CASSSLRGQGDRTQYF.

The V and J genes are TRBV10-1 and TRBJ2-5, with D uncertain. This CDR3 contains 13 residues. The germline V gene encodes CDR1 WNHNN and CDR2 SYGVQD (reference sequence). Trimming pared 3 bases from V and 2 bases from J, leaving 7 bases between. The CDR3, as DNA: TGCGCCAGCAGTGATCGGGTTCAAGAGACCCAGTACTTC. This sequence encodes CASSDRVQETQYF.

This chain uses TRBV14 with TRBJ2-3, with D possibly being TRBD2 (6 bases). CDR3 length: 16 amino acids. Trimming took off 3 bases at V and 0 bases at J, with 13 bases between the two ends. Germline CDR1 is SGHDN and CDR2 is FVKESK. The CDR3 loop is CASSQDRGISTDTQYF. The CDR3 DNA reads TGTGCCAGCAGCCAGGACCGGGGGATTAGCACAGATACGCAGTATTTT.

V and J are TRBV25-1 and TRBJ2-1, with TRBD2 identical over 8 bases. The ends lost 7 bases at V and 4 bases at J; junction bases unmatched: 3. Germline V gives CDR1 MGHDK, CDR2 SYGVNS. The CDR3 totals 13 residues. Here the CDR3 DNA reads TGTGCCAGCACGGTAGCGGGGTACAATGAGCAGTTCTTC. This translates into CASTVAGYNEQFF.

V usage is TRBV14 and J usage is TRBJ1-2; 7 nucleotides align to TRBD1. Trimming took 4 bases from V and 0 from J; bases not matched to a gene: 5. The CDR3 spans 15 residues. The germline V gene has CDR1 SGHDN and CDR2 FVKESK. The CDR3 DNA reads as TGTGCCAGCAGCCCGGGACAGCTCACTAACTATGGCTACACCTTC. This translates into CASSPGQLTNYGYTF.

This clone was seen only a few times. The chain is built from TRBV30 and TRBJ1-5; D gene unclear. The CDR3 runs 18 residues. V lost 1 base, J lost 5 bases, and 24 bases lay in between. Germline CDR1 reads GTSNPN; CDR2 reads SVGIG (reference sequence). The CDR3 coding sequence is TGTGCCTGGAGTGAACCGAGCAGGCAGATATTCTCCGATCAGCCCCAGCATTTT. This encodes CAWSEPSRQIFSDQPQHF.

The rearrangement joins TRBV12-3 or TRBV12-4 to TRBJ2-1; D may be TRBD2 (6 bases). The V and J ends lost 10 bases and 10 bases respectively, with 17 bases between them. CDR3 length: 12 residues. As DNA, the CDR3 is TGTGCCAACGACTTGGGGGGTCGGGAGCAGTTCTTC. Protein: CANDLGGREQFF.

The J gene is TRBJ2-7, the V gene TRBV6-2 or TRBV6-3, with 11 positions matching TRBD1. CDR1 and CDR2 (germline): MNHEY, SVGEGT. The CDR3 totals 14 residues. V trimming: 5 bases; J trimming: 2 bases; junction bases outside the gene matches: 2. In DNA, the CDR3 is TGTGCCAGCAGTAAGGGACAGGGGGCCTACGAGCAGTACTTC. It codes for CASSKGQGAYEQYF.

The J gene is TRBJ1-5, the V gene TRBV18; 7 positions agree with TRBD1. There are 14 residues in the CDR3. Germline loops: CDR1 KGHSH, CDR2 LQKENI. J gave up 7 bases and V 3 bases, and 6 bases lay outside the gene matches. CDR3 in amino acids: CASSPSDRDQPQHF. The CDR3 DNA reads TGTGCCAGCTCACCGAGTGACAGGGACCAGCCCCAGCATTTT.

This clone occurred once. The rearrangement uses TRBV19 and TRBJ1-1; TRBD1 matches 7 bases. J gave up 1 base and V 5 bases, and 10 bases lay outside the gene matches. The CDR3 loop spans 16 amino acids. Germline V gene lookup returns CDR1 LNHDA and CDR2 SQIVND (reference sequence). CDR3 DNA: TGTGCCAGTAGTTTCGAATGGACAGGCCCGAACACTGAAGCTTTCTTT. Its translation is CASSFEWTGPNTEAFF. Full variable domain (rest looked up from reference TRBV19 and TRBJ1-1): DGGITQSPKYLFRKEGQNVTLSCEQNLNHDAMYWYRQDPGQGLRLIYYSQIVNDFQKGDIAEGYSVSREKKESFPLTVTSAQKNPTAFYLCASSFEWTGPNTEAFFGQGTRLTVV.

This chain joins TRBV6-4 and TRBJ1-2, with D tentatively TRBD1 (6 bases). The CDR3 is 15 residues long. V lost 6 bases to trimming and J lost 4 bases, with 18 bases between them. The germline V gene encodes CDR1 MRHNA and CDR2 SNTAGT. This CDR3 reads CASSPDATGGYGYTF. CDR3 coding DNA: TGTGCCAGCAGCCCCGATGCGACAGGTGGCTATGGCTACACCTTC.